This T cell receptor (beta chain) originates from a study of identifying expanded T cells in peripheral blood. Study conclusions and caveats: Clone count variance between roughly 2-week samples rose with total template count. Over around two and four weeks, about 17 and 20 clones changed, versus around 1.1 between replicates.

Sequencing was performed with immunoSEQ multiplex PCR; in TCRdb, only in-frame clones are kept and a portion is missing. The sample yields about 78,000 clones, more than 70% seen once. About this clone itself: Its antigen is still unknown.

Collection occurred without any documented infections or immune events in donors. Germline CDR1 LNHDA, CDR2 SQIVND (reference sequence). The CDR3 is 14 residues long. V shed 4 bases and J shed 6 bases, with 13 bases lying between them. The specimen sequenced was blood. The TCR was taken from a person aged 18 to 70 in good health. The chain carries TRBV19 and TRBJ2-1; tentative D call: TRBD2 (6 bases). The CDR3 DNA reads TGTGCCAGTAGTAATTTGGGACTCCCCAATGAGCAGTTCTTC. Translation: CASSNLGLPNEQFF.